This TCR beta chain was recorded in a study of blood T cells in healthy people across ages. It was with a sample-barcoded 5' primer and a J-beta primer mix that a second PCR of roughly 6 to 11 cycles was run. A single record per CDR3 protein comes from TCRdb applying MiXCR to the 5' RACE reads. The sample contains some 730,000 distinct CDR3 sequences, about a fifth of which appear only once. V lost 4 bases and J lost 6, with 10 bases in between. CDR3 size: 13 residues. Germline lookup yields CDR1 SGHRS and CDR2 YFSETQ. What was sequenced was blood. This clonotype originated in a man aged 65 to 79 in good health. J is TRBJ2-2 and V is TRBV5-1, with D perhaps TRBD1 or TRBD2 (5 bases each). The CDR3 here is CASSPGTSGELFF. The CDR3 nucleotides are TGCGCCAGCAGCCCTGGGACCTCCGGGGAGCTGTTTTTT. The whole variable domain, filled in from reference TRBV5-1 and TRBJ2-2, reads KAGVTQTPRYLIKTRGQQVTLSCSPISGHRSVSWYQQTPGQGLQFLFEYFSETQRNKGNFPGRFSGRQFSNSRSEMNVSTLELGDSALYLCASSPGTSGELFFGEGSRLTVL.